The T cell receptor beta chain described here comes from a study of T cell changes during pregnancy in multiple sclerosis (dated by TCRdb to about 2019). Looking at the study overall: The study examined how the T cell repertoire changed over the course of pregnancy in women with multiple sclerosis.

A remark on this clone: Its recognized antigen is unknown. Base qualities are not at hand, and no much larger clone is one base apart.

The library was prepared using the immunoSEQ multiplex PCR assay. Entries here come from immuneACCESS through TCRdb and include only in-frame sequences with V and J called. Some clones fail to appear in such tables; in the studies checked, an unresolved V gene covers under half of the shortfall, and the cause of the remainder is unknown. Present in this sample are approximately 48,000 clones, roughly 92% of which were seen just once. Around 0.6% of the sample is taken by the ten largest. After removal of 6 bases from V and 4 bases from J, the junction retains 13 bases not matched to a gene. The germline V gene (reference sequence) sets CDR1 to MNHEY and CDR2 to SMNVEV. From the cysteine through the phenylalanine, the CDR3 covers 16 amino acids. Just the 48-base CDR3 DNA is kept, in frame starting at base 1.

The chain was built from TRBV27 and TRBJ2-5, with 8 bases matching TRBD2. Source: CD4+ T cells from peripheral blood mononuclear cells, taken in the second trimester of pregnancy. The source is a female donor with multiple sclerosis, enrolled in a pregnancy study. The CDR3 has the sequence CASSYERGTRLETQYF. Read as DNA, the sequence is TGTGCCAGCAGCTATGAGCGGGGGACCCGGTTAGAGACCCAGTACTTC.